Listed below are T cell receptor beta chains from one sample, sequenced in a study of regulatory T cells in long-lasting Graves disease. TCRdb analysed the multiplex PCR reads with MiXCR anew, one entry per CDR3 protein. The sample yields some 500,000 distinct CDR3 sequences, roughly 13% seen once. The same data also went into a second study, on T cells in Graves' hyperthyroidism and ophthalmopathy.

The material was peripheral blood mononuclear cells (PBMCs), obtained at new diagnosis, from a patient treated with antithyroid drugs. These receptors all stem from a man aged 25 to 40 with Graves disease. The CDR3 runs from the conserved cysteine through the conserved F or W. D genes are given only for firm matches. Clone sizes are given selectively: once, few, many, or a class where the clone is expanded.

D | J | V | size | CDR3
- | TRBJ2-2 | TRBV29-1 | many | CSVKGTGELFF
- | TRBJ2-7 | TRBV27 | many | CASSLWQGSYEQYF
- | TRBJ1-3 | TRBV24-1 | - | CATSAGHRNTIYF
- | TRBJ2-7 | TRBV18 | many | CASSPTPESSYEQYF
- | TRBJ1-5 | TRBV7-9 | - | CASSSGRGGQPQHF
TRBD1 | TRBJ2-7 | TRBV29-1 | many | CSVRTGEEYEQYF
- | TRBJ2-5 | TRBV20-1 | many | CSAVKRTQYF
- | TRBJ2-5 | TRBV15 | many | CATSRVREETQYF
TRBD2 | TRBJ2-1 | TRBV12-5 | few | CASGSPTGEGPNEQFF
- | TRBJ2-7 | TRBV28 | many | CASSLVLSYEQYF
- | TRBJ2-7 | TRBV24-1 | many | CATSDLDARDEQYF
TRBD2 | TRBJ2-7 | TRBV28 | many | CASSSRLAVVMDEQYF
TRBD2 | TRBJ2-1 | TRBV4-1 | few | CASSPRTSGTGSVSEQFF
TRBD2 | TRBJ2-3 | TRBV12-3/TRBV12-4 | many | CASSLNPLAGGPDTQYF
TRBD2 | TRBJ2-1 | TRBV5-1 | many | CASSDGLAGGLRNEQFF
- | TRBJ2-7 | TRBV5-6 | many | CASCLGALGSNYEQYF
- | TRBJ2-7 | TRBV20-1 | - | CSGKAIYEQYF
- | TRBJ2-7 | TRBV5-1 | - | CASRPQGRELDEQYF
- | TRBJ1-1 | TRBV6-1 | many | CASSPNTRPLLAFF
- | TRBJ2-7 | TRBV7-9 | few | CASSLEEGPSYEQYF
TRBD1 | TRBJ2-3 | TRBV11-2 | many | CASSQDRGRPTDTQYF
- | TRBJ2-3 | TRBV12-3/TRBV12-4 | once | CASGGGPTDAQYF
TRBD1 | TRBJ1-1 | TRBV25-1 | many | CASKARGEFEAFF
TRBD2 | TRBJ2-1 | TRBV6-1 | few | CASSPAGTSGRHEQFF
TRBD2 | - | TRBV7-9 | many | CASSGGGPSGRAPSSYEQYF
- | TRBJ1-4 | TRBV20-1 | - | CSAKWENEKLFF
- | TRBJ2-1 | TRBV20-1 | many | CSAPTNSGEQFF
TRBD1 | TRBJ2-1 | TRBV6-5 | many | CASSYSLGQGPNNEQFF
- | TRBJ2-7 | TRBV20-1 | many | CSGSSAHYEQYF
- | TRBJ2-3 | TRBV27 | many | CASSLNLHTDTQYF
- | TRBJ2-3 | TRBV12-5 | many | CASGAQDAVTDTQYF
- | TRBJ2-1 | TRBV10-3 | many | CAISESRGRGVNEQFF
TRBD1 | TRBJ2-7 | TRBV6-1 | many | CASPDGDRALDEQYF
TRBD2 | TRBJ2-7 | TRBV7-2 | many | CASTWGGRREQYF
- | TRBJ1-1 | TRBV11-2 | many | CASSFDGTEAFF
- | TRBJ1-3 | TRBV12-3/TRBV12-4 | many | CASNIRTVGNTIYF
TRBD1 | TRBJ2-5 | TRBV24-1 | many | CATSDWGTGKETQYF
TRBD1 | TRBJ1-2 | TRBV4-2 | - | CASSQAGGGSYGYTF
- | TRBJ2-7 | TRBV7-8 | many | CASSPPQGLSYF
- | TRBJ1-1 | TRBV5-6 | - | CASSLGQSLNTEAFF
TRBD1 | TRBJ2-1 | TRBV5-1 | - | CASSLRGTGGYNEQFF
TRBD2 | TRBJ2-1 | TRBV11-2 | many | CASSINIRREGRQFF
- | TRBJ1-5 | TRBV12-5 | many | CASSPRVGIYSNQPQHF
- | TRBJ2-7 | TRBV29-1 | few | CSVEGEAPPYEQYF
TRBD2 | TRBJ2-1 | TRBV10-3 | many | CAMGTRSYNEQFF
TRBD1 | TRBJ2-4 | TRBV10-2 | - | CASSERDRLAKNIQYF
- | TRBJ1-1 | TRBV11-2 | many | CASSLELNTEAFF
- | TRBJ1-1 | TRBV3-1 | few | CASSQAPPGSTEAFF
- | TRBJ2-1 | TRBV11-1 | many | CALGADNEQFF
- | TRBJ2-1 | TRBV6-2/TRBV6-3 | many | CASTPSGTTYNEQFF
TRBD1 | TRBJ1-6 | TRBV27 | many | CASSTGQQNSPLHF
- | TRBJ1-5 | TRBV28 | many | CASSWLQGQPQHF
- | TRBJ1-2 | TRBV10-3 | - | CATGKQTGRSLYGYTF
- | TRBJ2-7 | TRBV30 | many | CAWSAPGEKGEQYF
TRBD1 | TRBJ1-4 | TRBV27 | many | CASSLGRGLGKLFF
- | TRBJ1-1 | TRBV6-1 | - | CASSDRGGEAFF